The subject of this entry is one TCR beta chain. Its antigen is unknown. This sample was taken from a study of siplizumab effects on memory and regulatory T cells. Study conclusions and caveats: A small minority of alloreactive clones were mapped to unstimulated subsets.

This CDR3 is 11 amino acids long. CDR1 and CDR2 from the germline V gene are MNHNY and SVGAGI (reference sequence). Trimming stripped 2 bases from V and 9 bases from J, with 7 bases between. This table comes from immunoSEQ multiplex PCR, and its TCRdb copy is limited to in-frame clones, with some not included. The data contain about 110,000 clones, roughly 92% of them singletons. Material for sequencing was CD4+ T cells sorted from blood. This sequence was found in a human donor in good health. The V and J genes are TRBV6-6 and TRBJ2-5; no clear D gene. The CDR3 is CASSYARAQYF. The CDR3, as DNA: TGTGCCAGCAGTTACGCGCGTGCCCAGTACTTC.